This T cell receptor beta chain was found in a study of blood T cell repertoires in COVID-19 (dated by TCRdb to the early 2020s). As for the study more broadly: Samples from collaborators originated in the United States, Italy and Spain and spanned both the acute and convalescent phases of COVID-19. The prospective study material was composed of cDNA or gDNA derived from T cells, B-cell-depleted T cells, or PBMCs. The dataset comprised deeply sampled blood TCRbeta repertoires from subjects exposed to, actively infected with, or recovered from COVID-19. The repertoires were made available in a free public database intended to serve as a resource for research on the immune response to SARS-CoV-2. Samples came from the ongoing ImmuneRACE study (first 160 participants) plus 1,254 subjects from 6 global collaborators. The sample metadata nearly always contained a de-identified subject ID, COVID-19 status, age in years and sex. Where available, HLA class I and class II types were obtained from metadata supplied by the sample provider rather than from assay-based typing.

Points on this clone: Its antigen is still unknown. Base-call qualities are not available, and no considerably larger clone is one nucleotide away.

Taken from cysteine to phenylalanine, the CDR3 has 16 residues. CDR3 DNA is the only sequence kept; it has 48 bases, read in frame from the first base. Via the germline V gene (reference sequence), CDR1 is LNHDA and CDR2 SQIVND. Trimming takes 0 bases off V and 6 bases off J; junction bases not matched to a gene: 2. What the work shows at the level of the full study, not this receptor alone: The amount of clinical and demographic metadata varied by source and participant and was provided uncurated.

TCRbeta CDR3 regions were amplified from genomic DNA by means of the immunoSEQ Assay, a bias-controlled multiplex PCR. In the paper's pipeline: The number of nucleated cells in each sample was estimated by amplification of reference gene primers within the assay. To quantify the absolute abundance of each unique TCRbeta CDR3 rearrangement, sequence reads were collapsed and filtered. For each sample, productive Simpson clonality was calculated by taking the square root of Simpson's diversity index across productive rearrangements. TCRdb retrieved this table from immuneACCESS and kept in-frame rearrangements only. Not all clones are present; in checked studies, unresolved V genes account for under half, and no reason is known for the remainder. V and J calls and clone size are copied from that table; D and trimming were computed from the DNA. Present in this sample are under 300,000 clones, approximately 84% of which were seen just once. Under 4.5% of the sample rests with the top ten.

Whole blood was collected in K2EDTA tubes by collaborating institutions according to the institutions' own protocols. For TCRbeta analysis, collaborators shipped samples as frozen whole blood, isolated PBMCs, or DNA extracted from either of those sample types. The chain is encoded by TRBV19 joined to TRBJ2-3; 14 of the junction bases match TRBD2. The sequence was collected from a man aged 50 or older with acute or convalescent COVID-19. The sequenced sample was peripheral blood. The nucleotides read TGTGCCAGTAGTATAGACAGACTAGCGGGAGGGGATACGCAGTATTTT. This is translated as CASSIDRLAGGDTQYF. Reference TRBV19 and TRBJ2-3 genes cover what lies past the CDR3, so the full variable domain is DGGITQSPKYLFRKEGQNVTLSCEQNLNHDAMYWYRQDPGQGLRLIYYSQIVNDFQKGDIAEGYSVSREKKESFPLTVTSAQKNPTAFYLCASSIDRLAGGDTQYFGPGTRLTVL.